In this sample, the clone carrying this T cell receptor beta chain turned up a few times. Its antigen is unknown. Germline CDR1 is SGHTA and CDR2 is FQGNSA. The CDR3 totals 15 residues. Trimming removed 4 bases from V and 8 bases from J, with 18 bases in between. This specimen comes from a study of blood T cells in healthy people across ages. Study outcomes and limitations: Across the age range, TCR beta diversity per million T cells fell in a roughly linear way.

Isolating PBMCs gave at least 6 million of these cells per sample. A J-beta primer mix and a sample-barcoded 5' primer were used in a second PCR of roughly 6 to 12 cycles. TCRdb fed the 5' RACE reads into MiXCR, producing one record per CDR3 protein. In the table there are about 1.5 million distinct CDR3 sequences, 42% of which are singletons. The specimen sequenced was blood. This chain links TRBV7-2 with TRBJ2-1; weak D call: TRBD2 (6 bases). This clonotype was sampled from a woman aged 18 to 35 in good health. CDR3 DNA sequence: TGTGCCAGCAGCTGGGCGGGGCCGGGCGTCGATGAGCAGTTCTTC. Amino acid sequence: CASSWAGPGVDEQFF.